This T cell receptor beta chain appears in the sequencing data of a study of blood T cell repertoires in COVID-19. About the research overall: Whether acute or convalescent, the COVID-19 samples came from the United States, Italy and Spain.

This study enrolled people aged 18 to 89 from under 25 US geographic areas. CDR3 length: 11 residues. Looked up from germline, CDR1 is DFQATT and CDR2 is SNEGSKA (reference sequence). Between the trimmed V and J ends, which lost 5 bases and 12 bases, there was a span of 14 bases. TCRdb keeps only in-frame clones here, not all; method: immunoSEQ multiplex PCR. The profile shows approximately 240,000 clones, roughly four fifths of them singletons. The sequencing sample was made of PBMCs or T cells enriched from blood (not recorded which). This TCR was recovered from a woman aged 40 to 49 with acute COVID-19. The chain is built from TRBV20-1 and TRBJ2-1; D remains unclear. The CDR3 loop reads CSASEKIGQFF. The CDR3 nucleotides are TGCAGTGCTTCTGAGAAAATTGGGCAGTTCTTC.